The 10 T cell receptor beta chains given below trace back to one sample, sequenced in a study of blood T cells in healthy people across ages. The second PCR ran about 6 to 12 cycles with a sample-barcoded 5' primer and J-beta primers. TCRdb itself ran the 5' RACE reads through MiXCR, one entry per CDR3 protein. The data contain hundreds of thousands of distinct CDR3 sequences, 62% of them seen just once; the ten biggest clones take up roughly a quarter. Sequencing was performed on blood. The receptors originated from a man aged 30 to 39 in good health.

This rearrangement joins TRBV29-1 to TRBJ1-2, with no clear D. Trimming cost V 4 bases and J 3 bases, with 12 bases left between them. CDR3 length equals 13 residues. Per the germline V gene, CDR1 is SQVTM and CDR2 is ANQGSEA. The CDR3 DNA reads as TGCAGCGTTGGTCCCGGAATAGACTATGGCTACACCTTC. Its protein is CSVGPGIDYGYTF.

The rearrangement joins TRBV29-1 to TRBJ2-4, with a weak D call TRBD1 (6 bases). This CDR3 has 13 amino acids. Germline V lookup: CDR1 SQVTM, CDR2 ANQGSEA. Between the trimmed V and J ends, which lost 6 bases and 3 bases, there was a span of 12 bases. CDR3 DNA: TGCAGCGTGTTGACAGGCATCAAAAACATTCAGTACTTC. Protein sequence: CSVLTGIKNIQYF.

In DNA form, the CDR3 reads TGTGCCAGCAGTTTAAGGATTGACTATGGCTACACCTTC. Translated: CASSLRIDYGYTF. The chain is built from TRBV6-2 or TRBV6-3 and TRBJ1-2; no clear D. CDR3 length equals 13 residues. Germline assignment: CDR1 MNHEY and CDR2 SVGEGT. Trimming took off 4 bases at V and 3 bases at J, with 9 bases between the two ends.

V is TRBV1 and J is TRBJ2-1; the table assigns TRBD1, which was not confirmed against the DNA. TRBV1 is labeled a pseudogene. The CDR3 consists of 20 residues. The CDR3 nucleotides are TGCACCAGCAGCCAAGAATTATTGGGAATTTCCCGACTCTCCTACAATGAGCAGTTCTTC. Its protein is CTSSQELLGISRLSYNEQFF.

Worth noting for this clonotype: The junction shows a germline mismatch at one end, possibly a read error. This chain joins TRBV5-1 and TRBJ2-7; a weak D match, TRBD1 (6 bases). CDR1 is SGHRS, CDR2 YFSETQ, per germline. The CDR3 contains 14 residues. The CDR3 DNA sequence: TGTGCCAGCAGTTTGGCAGGGGATACCTACGAGCAGTACTTC. Protein product: CASSLAGDTYEQYF.

The chain joins TRBV6-5 to TRBJ1-5, with no clear D. Trimming took off 7 bases at V and 5 bases at J, with 15 bases between the two ends. The CDR3 runs 14 residues. The germline CDR1 and CDR2 sequences are MNHEY and SVGAGI. The CDR3 region is CASKGMEWDQPQHF. Written as DNA, the CDR3 is TGTGCCAGCAAAGGCATGGAATGGGATCAGCCCCAGCATTTT.

The chain links TRBV6-6 to TRBJ2-5; no firm D call. The V gene lost 2 bases and the J gene lost 2 bases, with 6 bases spanning the gap. CDR3 size: 13 residues. Germline V lookup: CDR1 MNHNY, CDR2 SVGAGI (reference sequence). This chain's CDR3 is CASSYDGQETQYF. The CDR3 DNA is TGTGCCAGCAGTTACGACGGTCAAGAGACCCAGTACTTC.

This chain links TRBV20-1 with TRBJ1-5; perhaps TRBD1 as D (5 bases). The CDR3 covers 15 residues. The germline V gene has CDR1 DFQATT and CDR2 SNEGSKA (reference sequence). V was cut by 4 bases and J by 1 base, with 14 bases left in between. The CDR3 bases are TGCAGTGCTAACCGGGACCCCGGGAGCAATCAGCCCCAGCATTTT. Translating gives CSANRDPGSNQPQHF.

The chain carries TRBV6-6 and TRBJ2-5; TRBD2 matches 7 bases. The J call is doubtful: the DNA matches TRBJ2-7 better. Germline CDR1 reads MNHNY; CDR2 reads SVGAGI (reference sequence). This CDR3 is 14 amino acids long. CDR3 loop: CASSKSGAYYEQYF. CDR3 nucleotide sequence: TGTGCCAGCAGCAAAAGCGGGGCTTACTACGAGCAGTACTTC.

This clonotype was picked up one time. The chain uses TRBV29-1 and TRBJ2-7; the match to TRBD2 covers 11 bases. V lost 6 bases to trimming and J lost 5 bases; unmatched junction nucleotides: 9. Germline CDR1 and CDR2: SQVTM and ANQGSEA. The CDR3 length is 14 residues. The CDR3 protein is CSVPIAGGPHEQYF. The CDR3 DNA follows: TGCAGCGTCCCTATAGCGGGAGGGCCGCACGAGCAGTACTTC.